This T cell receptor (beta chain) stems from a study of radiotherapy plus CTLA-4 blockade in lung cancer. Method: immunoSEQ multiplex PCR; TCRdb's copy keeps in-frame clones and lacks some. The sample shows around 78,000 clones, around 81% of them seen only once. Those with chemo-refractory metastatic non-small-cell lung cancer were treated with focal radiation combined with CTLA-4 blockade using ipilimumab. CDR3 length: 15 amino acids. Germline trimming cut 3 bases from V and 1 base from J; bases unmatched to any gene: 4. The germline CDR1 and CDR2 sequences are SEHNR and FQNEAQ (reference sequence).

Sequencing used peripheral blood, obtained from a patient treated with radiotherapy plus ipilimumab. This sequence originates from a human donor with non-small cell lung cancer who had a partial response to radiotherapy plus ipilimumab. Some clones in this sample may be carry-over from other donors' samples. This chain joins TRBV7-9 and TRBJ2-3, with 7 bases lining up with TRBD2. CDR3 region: CASSFLAGGTDTQYF. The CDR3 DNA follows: TGTGCCAGCAGCTTTCTGGCGGGGGGCACAGATACGCAGTATTTT. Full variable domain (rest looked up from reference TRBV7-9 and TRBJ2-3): DTGVSQNPRHKITKRGQNVTFRCDPISEHNRLYWYRQTLGQGPEFLTYFQNEAQLEKSRLLSDRFSAERPKGSFSTLEIQRTEQGDSAMYLCASSFLAGGTDTQYFGPGTRLTVL.